This T cell receptor beta chain appears in the sequencing data of a study of T cell responses to AZD1222 COVID-19 vaccine. Study results and limitations: In a largely white British group with more females than males, clonal diversity was possibly underestimated. It was only after the peak T cell response that any repertoires were sampled. Targeting of unmutated variant regions was reportedly seen in nearly half of spike-specific TCRs. Only a handful of individuals given AZD1222 were seropositive at baseline.

CDR1 is MDHEN and CDR2 is SYDVKM in the germline V gene. The CDR3 extends over 14 amino acids. V shed 5 bases, J shed 4 bases, and the junction held 7 bases outside the gene matches. Points on this clone: Its target is unknown.

Clones were read by immunoSEQ multiplex PCR, and TCRdb kept only the in-frame ones, dropping some. The data show roughly 120,000 clones, approximately 88% seen once. Material: peripheral blood, obtained on day 0 of AZD1222 vaccination. This chain connects TRBV28 to TRBJ1-2; the match to TRBD1 covers 7 bases. The clonotype originates from an adult in good health. In nucleotides, the CDR3 is TGTGCCAGCAGTCGACAGGGTTCCATCTATGGCTACACCTTC. Translation: CASSRQGSIYGYTF.